These 15 T cell receptor beta chains share one sample of origin, sequenced in a study of T cell changes during pregnancy in multiple sclerosis. Generated by immunoSEQ multiplex PCR, the TCRdb table keeps only in-frame clones and is missing some. The table records roughly 80,000 clones, 85% to 95% of them present only once. The sample in question was peripheral blood, obtained in the second trimester of pregnancy. The receptors derive from a female donor with multiple sclerosis, enrolled in a pregnancy study.

J is TRBJ2-1 and V is TRBV6-5, with 8 bases identical to TRBD2. The CDR3 runs to 14 residues. V trimming: 6 bases; J trimming: 10 bases; junction bases outside the gene matches: 11. Germline loops: CDR1 MNHEY, CDR2 SVGAGI. Here the CDR3 reads CASRDSGGPYEQFF. CDR3 nucleotide sequence: TGTGCCAGCAGGGACAGCGGGGGCCCGTACGAGCAGTTCTTC.

The chain carries TRBV10-3 and TRBJ1-1; D gene ambiguous. V shed 1 base and J shed 1 base, with 10 bases lying between them. Germline lookup yields CDR1 ENHRY and CDR2 SYGVKD. The CDR3 has 15 residues. CDR3 residues: CAISELVAPNTEAFF. The CDR3 DNA follows: TGTGCCATCAGTGAGTTGGTGGCCCCGAACACTGAAGCTTTCTTT.

This clone was found once. This sequence joins TRBV5-6 and TRBJ2-5, with TRBD1 matching 11 bases. Germline CDR1 and CDR2: SGHDT and YYEEEE. V lost 4 bases to trimming and J lost 7 bases; unmatched junction nucleotides: 3. The CDR3 runs to 13 residues. CDR3 in amino acids: CASSPGQGVTQYF. As DNA, the CDR3 is TGTGCCAGCAGCCCGGGACAGGGGGTGACCCAGTACTTC.

The genes are TRBV19 and TRBJ2-7; D perhaps matches TRBD1 (5 bases). This CDR3 has 13 amino acids. Trimming removed 4 bases from V and 3 bases from J, with 10 bases in between. The germline CDR1 and CDR2 sequences are LNHDA and SQIVND (reference sequence). The CDR3 sequence is CASSTLTDYEQYF. The CDR3 nucleotides read TGTGCCAGTAGTACCTTGACAGACTACGAGCAGTACTTC.

Turning to this clone: A junction end diverges from the germline sequence, so it may reflect a read error. This chain connects TRBV5-1 to TRBJ1-2; a weak D match, TRBD1 (6 bases). The CDR3 is 12 residues long. The germline gives CDR1 SGHRS, CDR2 YFSETQ. CDR3 DNA sequence: TGCGCCAGCAGCCCATCGGGGGGGGCCGAGAACTTC. As protein: CASSPSGGAENF. The full variable domain, completed using reference TRBV5-1 and TRBJ1-2, is KAGVTQTPRYLIKTRGQQVTLSCSPISGHRSVSWYQQTPGQGLQFLFEYFSETQRNKGNFPGRFSGRQFSNSRSEMNVSTLELGDSALYLCASSPSGGAENFGSGTRLTVV.

The chain has TRBV5-4 and TRBJ2-5, with 10 bases fitting TRBD2. The germline CDR1 and CDR2 sequences are SGHNT and YYREEE (reference sequence). The CDR3 spans 13 residues. J lost 4 bases, V lost 7 bases, and 4 bases had no gene match. In DNA form, the CDR3 reads TGTGCCAGCCGAGCGGGGGGGCGAGAGACCCAGTACTTC. Encoded protein: CASRAGGRETQYF.

The chain couples TRBV2 to TRBJ1-1; D perhaps matches TRBD1 (5 bases). This CDR3 contains 14 residues. V lost 2 bases, J lost 4 bases, and 11 bases lay in between. Per germline, CDR1 SNHLY and CDR2 FYNNEI. Here the CDR3 DNA reads TGTGCCAGCAGTGAATCAGGGCAGGGCACTGAAGCTTTCTTT. Residues: CASSESGQGTEAFF.

The chain joins TRBV18 to TRBJ1-3; possibly TRBD1 for D (5 bases). In germline, CDR1 is KGHSH, CDR2 LQKENI. The V gene lost 3 bases and the J gene lost 2 bases, with 8 bases spanning the gap. This CDR3 spans 14 amino acids. As DNA, the CDR3 is TGTGCCAGCTCACCTCCAGGGCCTGGAAACACCATATATTTT. This translates into CASSPPGPGNTIYF. Drawing the rest from reference TRBV18 and TRBJ1-3, the complete variable domain is NAGVMQNPRHLVRRRGQEARLRCSPMKGHSHVYWYRQLPEEGLKFMVYLQKENIIDESGMPKERFSAEFPKEGPSILRIQQVVRGDSAAYFCASSPPGPGNTIYFGEGSWLTVV.

V is TRBV25-1 and J is TRBJ2-2; 14 bases map to TRBD2. After removal of 1 base from V and 4 bases from J, the junction contained 2 bases not matched to a gene. The CDR3 runs 17 residues. CDR1 MGHDK and CDR2 SYGVNS come from the germline V gene. The CDR3 nucleotides read TGTGCCAGCAGTGAATTTGGGACTAGCGGGGGCACCGGGGAGCTGTTTTTT. Its translation is CASSEFGTSGGTGELFF.

V usage is TRBV29-1 and J usage is TRBJ1-2; 8 bases map to TRBD1. This CDR3 is 14 amino acids long. Germline values: CDR1 SQVTM, CDR2 ANQGSEA. The V segment lost 7 bases and the J segment 7 bases; nucleotides outside the gene matches: 14. This CDR3 is CSALEARGLSGYTF. In DNA form, the CDR3 reads TGCAGCGCCCTTGAGGCCAGGGGGCTTAGTGGCTACACCTTC.

The chain uses TRBV6-1 and TRBJ2-1; D ambiguous. Per the germline V gene, CDR1 is MNHNS and CDR2 is SASEGT. V gave up 3 bases and J gave up 0 bases, with 12 bases separating them. CDR3 length: 16 amino acids. CDR3 coding DNA: TGTGCCAGCAGTGACGGTGGATGGAGCTCCTACAATGAGCAGTTCTTC. This codes for CASSDGGWSSYNEQFF.

The rearrangement joins TRBV9 to TRBJ2-1; possibly TRBD2 for D (6 bases). Trimming removed 6 bases from V and 7 bases from J, with 35 bases in between. The CDR3 runs 20 residues. CDR1 is SGDLS and CDR2 is YYNGEE in the germline V gene. The CDR3 sequence is CASNGGARDQTKTGENEQFF. The CDR3 nucleotides are TGTGCCAGCAACGGAGGGGCCCGGGACCAAACTAAAACCGGGGAAAATGAGCAGTTCTTC.

The chain recombines TRBV5-8 with TRBJ1-1; possibly TRBD1 for D (5 bases). Germline loops: CDR1 SGHTS, CDR2 YDEGEE. There are 16 residues in the CDR3. Trimming cost V 1 base and J 0 bases, with 13 bases left between them. CDR3 nucleotide sequence: TGTGCCAGCAGCTTGTGGGTAGGGGCAATGAACACTGAAGCTTTCTTT. The encoded protein is CASSLWVGAMNTEAFF.

V gene TRBV15 combines with J gene TRBJ1-5; D is possibly TRBD1 (5 bases). Deletions cut 2 bases from V and 5 bases from J, with 7 bases between. The CDR3 runs to 13 residues. Germline loops: CDR1 LNHNV, CDR2 YYDKDF (reference sequence). The CDR3 DNA sequence: TGTGCCACCAGCAGAAAAGGGGATCAGCCCCAGCATTTT. It encodes CATSRKGDQPQHF.

V and J are TRBV6-1 and TRBJ2-7; 8 bases are shared with TRBD1. V lost 5 bases and J lost 12; bases outside the gene matches: 9. This CDR3 is 12 amino acids long. Germline CDR1 reads MNHNS; CDR2 reads SASEGT. This CDR3 reads CASSHGTGPTYF. CDR3 in DNA: TGTGCCAGCAGTCACGGGACAGGTCCAACGTACTTC.